Sequencing of this T cell receptor beta chain was carried out in a study of blood T cell repertoires in COVID-19. With V trimmed by 5 bases and J by 3 bases, 4 bases remained unmatched. Germline CDR1 reads WNHNN; CDR2 reads SYGVQD (reference sequence). The CDR3 covers 13 residues. This clone was seen a few times. Some clones are missing from TCRdb's copy, which holds only in-frame ones; the method was immunoSEQ multiplex PCR. The data hold approximately 240,000 clones, with around 80% observed a single time. The V and J genes are TRBV10-1 and TRBJ2-7; 7 bases fit TRBD1. Sequencing was carried out using peripheral blood. The receptor was isolated from a human donor in a cohort sampled during active COVID-19. The CDR3 nucleotides are TGCGCCAGCAGTCCGACAGGGTACTACGAGCAGTACTTC. Translated: CASSPTGYYEQYF.